This T cell receptor beta chain comes out of a study of cytomegalovirus exposure and HLA in healthy donors. The wider study: T cells numbering about 200 million yielded around 120 million unique TCR beta sequences in an earlier analysis. Some 85 million unique TCRs, all from HLA-typed donors, were included in an early release of the data. Study-level results: With further analysis later on, most CMV-associated TCR beta chains appeared HLA-restricted.

CDR1 and CDR2 (germline): MDHEN, SYDVKM. The CDR3 has 13 amino acids. V was clipped by 4 bases and J by 1 base, with 8 bases between them. A note on this clone: Its antigen remains unidentified.

Vbeta (60) and Jbeta (13) primers were used in the PCR. The assay was immunoSEQ multiplex PCR, and TCRdb's table has in-frame clones only and misses some. The sample has 100,000 or so clones, about 80% seen once. Source material: PBMCs. This sequence originates from a middle-aged man in good health and CMV-seropositive. The rearrangement uses TRBV28 and TRBJ2-7, with D hard to call. The CDR3 is CASSSPESYEQYF. The CDR3 DNA follows: TGTGCCAGCAGTTCCCCCGAGTCCTACGAGCAGTACTTC.